The 27 T cell receptor beta chains below come from one sample, sequenced in a study of T cell responses to AZD1222 COVID-19 vaccine (dated by TCRdb to the early 2020s). Receptors were amplified or captured by the immunoSEQ multiplex PCR assay. This immuneACCESS table, as held by TCRdb, lists in-frame sequences with V and J called but not all clones. Of the missing ones, under half trace to an unresolved V gene in checked studies; the others have no known cause. The sample contains fewer than 120,000 clones, approximately 90% of them found a single time. The ten largest clonotypes hold roughly 3% of the sample. The intended sense of this specimen's time point label: baseline before first vaccination. The source was peripheral blood, collected on day 0 of AZD1222 vaccination. These receptor sequences come from an adult in good health.

The chain joins TRBV7-3 to TRBJ2-7; 11 bases map to TRBD2. V dropped 5 bases and J dropped 1; count of bases not matched to a gene: 4. CDR1 is SGHTA and CDR2 is FQGTGA in the germline V gene. The CDR3 length is 15 residues. CDR3 sequence: CASSLGLAESYEQYF. For the CDR3, the DNA is TGTGCCAGCAGCCTGGGACTAGCGGAGTCCTACGAGCAGTACTTC.

This rearrangement joins TRBV20-1 to TRBJ1-2; D gene ambiguous. The V gene's germline CDR1 is DFQATT and CDR2 SNEGSKA (reference sequence). The germline V and J ends were trimmed by 8 bases and 7 bases, with 11 bases remaining between them. CDR3 length equals 10 residues. The CDR3 loop is CSIEASGYTF. The CDR3 DNA is TGCAGTATCGAAGCTAGTGGCTACACCTTC.

This CDR3 is CASSRTAETYNEQFF. CDR3 nucleotide sequence: TGCGCCAGCAGCCGGACTGCGGAAACCTACAATGAGCAGTTCTTC. The chain has TRBV4-1 and TRBJ2-1; a possible D gene is TRBD2 (5 bases). V was clipped by 4 bases and J by 2 bases, with 12 bases between them. CDR3 length: 15 residues. Germline CDR1 MGHRA, CDR2 YSYEKL.

The chain employs TRBV27 and TRBJ2-7; perhaps TRBD1 as D (6 bases). The ends were cut back, 1 base at V and 1 base at J, with 11 bases in the middle. In germline, CDR1 is MNHEY, CDR2 SMNVEV (reference sequence). CDR3 length: 15 amino acids. The CDR3 DNA reads TGTGCCAGCAGTTTATTTTTACAGGGATCCTACGAGCAGTACTTC. Protein: CASSLFLQGSYEQYF.

This clone was detected only a few times. The chain has TRBV19 and TRBJ2-7, with 14 bases identical to TRBD2. The junction had 8 bases not matched to a gene; V was cut back by 5 bases and J by 2 bases. Germline CDR1 reads LNHDA; CDR2 reads SQIVND (reference sequence). CDR3 length: 17 residues. The CDR3 loop is CASSPPGLAGVPYEQYF. The CDR3 nucleotides are TGTGCCAGTAGTCCACCGGGACTAGCGGGAGTCCCCTACGAGCAGTACTTC.

V gene TRBV18 combines with J gene TRBJ1-6; the D is unclear. The CDR3 is 18 amino acids. Germline lookup yields CDR1 KGHSH and CDR2 LQKENI. V was clipped by 4 bases and J by 2 bases, with 18 bases between them. This CDR3 is CASSQEASTITYNSPLHF. The CDR3, as DNA: TGTGCCAGCTCACAGGAGGCCTCCACGATTACCTATAATTCACCCCTCCACTTT.

V usage is TRBV3-1 (or the pseudogene TRBV3-2) and J usage is TRBJ2-3, with TRBD2 matching 7 bases. The V gene end was trimmed by 0 bases and the J gene end by 5 bases; junction bases not matched to a gene: 11. Germline V gives CDR1 LGHDT, CDR2 YNNKEL (reference sequence). This CDR3 contains 17 residues. The CDR3 sequence: CASSQDPLLAAQDTQYF. CDR3 coding DNA: TGTGCCAGCAGCCAAGATCCCTTGCTAGCGGCGCAAGATACGCAGTATTTT.

As to this clone: The same CDR3 arises from other DNA sequences in this sample as well. The chain joins TRBV2 to TRBJ2-7; D tentatively reads TRBD1 or TRBD2 (5 bases each). V shed 1 base and J shed 0 bases, with 10 bases lying between them. Germline V gene lookup returns CDR1 SNHLY and CDR2 FYNNEI. The CDR3 has 15 residues. The CDR3 DNA reads as TGTGCCAGCAGTGAAGGAGCAGGGAGCTCCTACGAGCAGTACTTC. Translated: CASSEGAGSSYEQYF.

V is TRBV19 and J is TRBJ2-6; 7 positions agree with TRBD1. Trimming took 2 bases from V and 0 from J; bases not matched to a gene: 10. The CDR3 is 19 amino acids. Germline-derived CDR1 and CDR2 are LNHDA and SQIVND (reference sequence). The CDR3 is CASSISPGGGSSGANVLTF. CDR3 bases: TGTGCCAGTAGTATATCCCCAGGGGGTGGGAGCTCTGGGGCCAACGTCCTGACTTTC.

The rearrangement joins TRBV7-9 to TRBJ2-5, with 11 bases identical to TRBD2. J lost 3 bases, V lost 1 base, and 10 bases had no gene match. CDR1 and CDR2 from the germline V gene are SEHNR and FQNEAQ (reference sequence). The CDR3 runs 18 residues. The CDR3 DNA reads as TGTGCCAGCAGCTTAGATCCTGGGACTAGCGGTTCTAAAGAGACCCAGTACTTC. It is translated as CASSLDPGTSGSKETQYF.

This rearrangement joins TRBV7-9 to TRBJ1-1; possible D gene TRBD1, 6 bases. V lost 0 bases and J lost 3, with 14 bases in between. Germline CDR1 SEHNR, CDR2 FQNEAQ (reference sequence). The CDR3 sequence is 16 residues long. The CDR3 region is CASSLAARGAYTEAFF. For the CDR3, the DNA is TGTGCCAGCAGCTTAGCAGCCAGGGGCGCGTACACTGAAGCTTTCTTT.

V and J are TRBV5-5 and TRBJ2-5, with TRBD1 identical over 10 bases. The CDR3 spans 15 residues. Germline CDR1 reads SGHKS; CDR2 reads YYEKEE (reference sequence). V shed 5 bases and J 2 bases; nucleotides not matched to a gene: 6. In DNA form, the CDR3 reads TGTGCCAGCAGTCCAGGACAGGGGGTTCAAGAGACCCAGTACTTC. Amino acids: CASSPGQGVQETQYF.

The chain is built from TRBV29-1 and TRBJ1-5; D unclear. The CDR3 covers 13 residues. V lost 6 bases and J 5 bases, leaving 14 bases between the germline ends. Germline CDR1 reads SQVTM; CDR2 reads ANQGSEA. The CDR3 nucleotides are TGCAGCGTACAAAGGAGTGGGGATCAGCCCCAGCATTTT. Encoded protein: CSVQRSGDQPQHF.

The chain couples TRBV18 to TRBJ2-7, with 7 nucleotides matching TRBD1. Trimming took 2 bases from V and 4 from J; bases not matched to a gene: 8. The CDR3 has 15 amino acids. CDR1 KGHSH and CDR2 LQKENI come from the germline V gene. CDR3 sequence: CASSPAGTDNYEQYF. The CDR3 DNA is TGTGCCAGCTCACCAGCCGGGACAGACAATTACGAGCAGTACTTC.

This clone was detected only once. The chain joins TRBV18 to TRBJ1-2; 10 nucleotides line up with TRBD1. The length of the CDR3 is 15 residues. Trimming at V came to 2 bases and at J to 8 bases, leaving 8 bases not matched to a gene. Looked up from germline, CDR1 is KGHSH and CDR2 is LQKENI. CDR3 coding DNA: TGTGCCAGCTCACCAAACGGACAGGGGGGAGAAGGCTACACCTTC. It translates to CASSPNGQGGEGYTF. Full variable domain (missing parts from reference TRBV18 and TRBJ1-2): NAGVMQNPRHLVRRRGQEARLRCSPMKGHSHVYWYRQLPEEGLKFMVYLQKENIIDESGMPKERFSAEFPKEGPSILRIQQVVRGDSAAYFCASSPNGQGGEGYTFGSGTRLTVV.

The chain employs TRBV28 and TRBJ1-5, with D maybe TRBD1 (5 bases). The V gene's germline CDR1 is MDHEN and CDR2 SYDVKM. CDR3 size: 15 residues. V was clipped by 3 bases and J by 5 bases, with 14 bases between them. DNA of the CDR3: TGTGCCAGCAGTTTTTTGTCGGGGGACCATCAGCCCCAGCATTTT. This sequence encodes CASSFLSGDHQPQHF.

The chain uses TRBV7-8 and TRBJ1-4; a weak D match, TRBD1 (5 bases). Germline V CDR1 and CDR2: SGHVS, FQNEAQ. The V end was cut by 4 bases, the J end by 2 bases, with 8 bases between. The CDR3 is 14 residues long. CDR3 nucleotides: TGTGCCAGCAGCTCCCGGGACACTAATGAAAAACTGTTTTTT. Translated, it gives CASSSRDTNEKLFF.

This clone was recorded only once. The V and J genes are TRBV19 and TRBJ2-6; D is possibly TRBD1 (5 bases). Per the germline V gene, CDR1 is LNHDA and CDR2 is SQIVND (reference sequence). CDR3 length: 16 residues. V lost 7 bases and J 0 bases, leaving 13 bases between the germline ends. Here the CDR3 reads CASNRQGNSGANVLTF. DNA of the CDR3: TGTGCCAGTAATCGGCAGGGTAACTCTGGGGCCAACGTCCTGACTTTC. Full variable domain (rest looked up from reference TRBV19 and TRBJ2-6): DGGITQSPKYLFRKEGQNVTLSCEQNLNHDAMYWYRQDPGQGLRLIYYSQIVNDFQKGDIAEGYSVSREKKESFPLTVTSAQKNPTAFYLCASNRQGNSGANVLTFGAGSRLTVL.

The V and J genes are TRBV3-1 (or the pseudogene TRBV3-2) and TRBJ2-1; TRBD1 is a possible D gene (5 bases). Per the germline V gene, CDR1 is LGHDT and CDR2 is YNNKEL (reference sequence). V was pared by 0 bases and J by 3 bases, with 15 bases between. The CDR3 has 17 amino acids. Written as DNA, the CDR3 is TGTGCCAGCAGCCAAGAGTCAGGGTGGGTAGGCTACAATGAGCAGTTCTTC. Protein product: CASSQESGWVGYNEQFF.

This clone was seen only once. This sequence joins TRBV6-5 and TRBJ1-2, with TRBD1 identical over 10 bases. This CDR3 contains 14 residues. Unmatched junction bases numbered 6, after V lost 5 bases and J lost 6 bases. Per the germline V gene, CDR1 is MNHEY and CDR2 is SVGAGI. The CDR3 loop reads CASSSDRGRDGYTF. The CDR3 DNA sequence: TGTGCCAGCAGTAGCGACAGGGGGCGGGATGGCTACACCTTC.

The V call is TRBV2, the J call TRBJ1-3; tentatively, D is TRBD1 (5 bases). Germline V gives CDR1 SNHLY, CDR2 FYNNEI. The CDR3 consists of 15 residues. V shed 5 bases and J shed 0 bases, with 11 bases lying between them. This CDR3 reads CASSRQRASGNTIYF. In DNA, the CDR3 is TGTGCCAGCAGTAGACAGCGCGCCTCTGGAAACACCATATATTTT.

The sample holds one count of this clone. This chain connects TRBV14 to TRBJ1-1; unclear D gene. Germline V gene data show CDR1 as SGHDN and CDR2 as FVKESK. V was shortened by 3 bases and J by 5 bases, with 10 bases between the two germline ends. The CDR3 covers 13 residues. CDR3: CASSQFSGTEAFF. In DNA form, the CDR3 reads TGTGCCAGCAGCCAGTTCAGTGGGACTGAAGCTTTCTTT.

The chain couples TRBV5-8 to TRBJ1-4, with 11 bases that match TRBD1. There are 14 residues in the CDR3. Germline CDR1 and CDR2: SGHTS and YDEGEE. V gave up 3 bases and J gave up 8 bases; unmatched junction bases: 3. Written as DNA, the CDR3 is TGTGCCAGCAGCTCGGGACAGGGGGAGGAAAAACTGTTTTTT. Protein: CASSSGQGEEKLFF.

This clone has only one observation. V and J are TRBV5-4 and TRBJ2-1; TRBD2 aligns across 14 bases. CDR1 is SGHNT and CDR2 is YYREEE in the germline V gene (reference sequence). This CDR3 is 18 amino acids long. V trimming: 5 bases; J trimming: 0 bases; junction bases outside the gene matches: 7. In DNA form, the CDR3 reads TGTGCCAGCAGGAGGACTAGCGGGGGGCGAGGCTCCTACAATGAGCAGTTCTTC. It codes for CASRRTSGGRGSYNEQFF.

The chain joins TRBV5-1 to TRBJ2-7; 9 nucleotides match TRBD1. CDR1 is SGHRS, CDR2 YFSETQ, per germline. CDR3 size: 14 residues. V lost 4 bases and J lost 5; bases outside the gene matches: 7. The CDR3 DNA follows: TGCGCCAGCAGCCGCGGACAGGGGACCGACGAGCAGTACTTC. Translated: CASSRGQGTDEQYF.

The chain employs TRBV6-6 and TRBJ1-1; D unresolved. The CDR3 extends over 12 amino acids. Per the germline V gene, CDR1 is MNHNY and CDR2 is SVGAGI (reference sequence). V lost 4 bases and J lost 4, with 7 bases in between. The CDR3: CASSSASTEAFF. The CDR3 nucleotides read TGTGCCAGCAGTTCCGCTTCCACTGAAGCTTTCTTT.

The chain uses TRBV7-6 and TRBJ2-3; 8 bases agree with TRBD1. The CDR3 extends over 16 amino acids. CDR1 SGHVS and CDR2 FNYEAQ come from the germline V gene. The trim removed 3 bases at V and 4 bases at J, leaving 9 bases unmatched. The CDR3 sequence: CASSLAGQDGADTQYF. The CDR3 DNA reads as TGTGCCAGCAGCTTGGCGGGACAGGATGGGGCAGATACGCAGTATTTT.